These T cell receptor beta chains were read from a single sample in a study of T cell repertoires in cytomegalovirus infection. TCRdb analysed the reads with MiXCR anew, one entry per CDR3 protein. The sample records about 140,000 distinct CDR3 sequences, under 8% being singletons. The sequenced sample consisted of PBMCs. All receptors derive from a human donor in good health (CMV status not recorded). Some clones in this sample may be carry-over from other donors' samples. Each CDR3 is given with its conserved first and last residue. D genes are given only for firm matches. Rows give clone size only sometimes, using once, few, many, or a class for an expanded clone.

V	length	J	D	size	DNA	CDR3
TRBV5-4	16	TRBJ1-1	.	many	TGTGCCAGCAGCCCCTCTACGGGTCCAGCGGACACTGAAGCTTTCTTT	CASSPSTGPADTEAFF
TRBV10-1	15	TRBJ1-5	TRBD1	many	TGCGCCAGCGTTGACGCGGGACAGCGAAATCAGCCCCAGCATTTT	CASVDAGQRNQPQHF
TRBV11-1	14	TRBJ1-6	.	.	TGTGCCAGCCAGGGGCTTTACTGGGATTCACCCCTCCACTTT	CASQGLYWDSPLHF
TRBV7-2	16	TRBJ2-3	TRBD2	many	TGTGCCAGCAGCTCGGACGGGGGGGGGGCCCCAGATACGCAGTATTTT	CASSSDGGGAPDTQYF
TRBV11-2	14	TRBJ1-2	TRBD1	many	TGTGCCAGCAGCCGACAGGGGGTGGTCTATGGCTACACCTTC	CASSRQGVVYGYTF
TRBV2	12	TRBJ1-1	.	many	TGTGCCAGCAGTAGGACACGGACTGAAGCTTTCTTT	CASSRTRTEAFF
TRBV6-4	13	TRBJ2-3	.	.	TGTGCCAGCAGTGATGTGGGGGGCCTTACGCAGTATTTT	CASSDVGGLTQYF
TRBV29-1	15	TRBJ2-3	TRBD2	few	TGCAGCGCCCAGGGACTAGCGGACGGGACAGATACGCAGTATTTT	CSAQGLADGTDTQYF
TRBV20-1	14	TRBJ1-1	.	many	TGCAGTGCTAGGAGCCCGGGCGGAAGGGCTGAAGCTTTCTTT	CSARSPGGRAEAFF
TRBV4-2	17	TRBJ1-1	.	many	TGTGCCAGCAGCCAAGATTTAGTAACATTACAGAACACTGAAGCTTTCTTT	CASSQDLVTLQNTEAFF
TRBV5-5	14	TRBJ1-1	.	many	TGTGCCAGCAGCTTAGCTCCAGGGACAAAGGAAGCTTTCTTT	CASSLAPGTKEAFF
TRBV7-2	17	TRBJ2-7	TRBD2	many	TGTGCCAGCAGCTTACGGCGGGGGGTCCCGTTGTCCTACGAGCAGTACTTC	CASSLRRGVPLSYEQYF
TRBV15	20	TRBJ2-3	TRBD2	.	TGTGCCACCAGCAGAGATCTCGGACTAGCGGGGGGTGCTAGCACAGATACGCAGTATTTT	CATSRDLGLAGGASTDTQYF
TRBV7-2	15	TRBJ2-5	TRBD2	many	TGTGCCAGCAGCTCCCGAGTAGCGGGCTGGGAGACCCAGTACTTC	CASSSRVAGWETQYF
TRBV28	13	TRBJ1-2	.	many	TGTGCCAGCAGATTGACTTCAAACTATGGCTACACCTTC	CASRLTSNYGYTF
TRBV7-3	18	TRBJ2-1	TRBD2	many	TGTGCCAGCAGCCCCCTCTCTCTTTCTAGCGGGGGGATCAATGAGCAGTTCTTC	CASSPLSLSSGGINEQFF
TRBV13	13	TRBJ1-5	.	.	TGTGCCAGCAGCTTAGCAGGTCAACAGCCCCAGCATTTT	CASSLAGQQPQHF
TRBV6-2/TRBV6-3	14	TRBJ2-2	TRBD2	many	TGTGCCAGCAGTTATGGGAGGGTCGCCGGGGAGCTGTTTTTT	CASSYGRVAGELFF
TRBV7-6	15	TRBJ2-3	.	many	TGTGCCAGCAGCTTAGCACCCTTTTTGACAGATACGCAGTATTTT	CASSLAPFLTDTQYF
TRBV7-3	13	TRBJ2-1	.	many	TGTGCCAGCAGCTTAGGGAATGGAGATGAGCAGTTCTTC	CASSLGNGDEQFF
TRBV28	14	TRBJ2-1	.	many	TGTGCCAGCACCGCCTTGGGGGTCTACAATGAGCAGTTCTTC	CASTALGVYNEQFF
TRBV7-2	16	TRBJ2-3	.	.	TGTGCCAGCAGCTTAAGCTGGGGGGCCGGCACAGATACGCAGTATTTT	CASSLSWGAGTDTQYF
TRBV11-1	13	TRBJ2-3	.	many	TGTGCCAGCAGCCCGGTGGGGATAGATACGCAGTATTTT	CASSPVGIDTQYF
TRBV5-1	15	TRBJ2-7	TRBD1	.	TGCGCCAGCAGCCTTGGAAGGGACAGCTCCCGGGAGCAGTACTTC	CASSLGRDSSREQYF
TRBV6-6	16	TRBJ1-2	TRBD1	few	TGTGCCAGCAGTCAGGGGGCGACAAGGGGATCCTATGGCTACACCTTC	CASSQGATRGSYGYTF
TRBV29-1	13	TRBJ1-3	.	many	TGCAGCGTCGGACAGAGCTCTGGAAACACCATATATTTT	CSVGQSSGNTIYF
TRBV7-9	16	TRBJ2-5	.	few	TGTGCCAGCAGCTTACTAAGGGGGTCAGACCAAGAGACCCAGTACTTC	CASSLLRGSDQETQYF
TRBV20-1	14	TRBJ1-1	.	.	TGCAGTGCTAGTTCGGGTCAGGGAGAGACTGAAGCTTTCTTT	CSASSGQGETEAFF
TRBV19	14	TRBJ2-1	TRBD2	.	TGTGCCAGTAGTGCGGGACTAGTTGGCGGTGAGCAGTTCTTC	CASSAGLVGGEQFF
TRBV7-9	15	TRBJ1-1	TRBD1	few	TGTGCCAGCAGCCCGGCTACAGGGGGTTACACTGAAGCTTTCTTT	CASSPATGGYTEAFF
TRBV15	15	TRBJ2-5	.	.	TGTGCCACCAGCTCCCGGCCGGGGCCGCTTGAGACCCAGTACTTC	CATSSRPGPLETQYF
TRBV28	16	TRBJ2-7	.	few	TGTGCCAGCAGTAGATTTATGGGACCGAGACAATACGAGCAGTACTTC	CASSRFMGPRQYEQYF
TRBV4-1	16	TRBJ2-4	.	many	TGCGCCAGCAGCCAAGAAGGGGCCGTAGCCAAAAACATTCAGTACTTC	CASSQEGAVAKNIQYF
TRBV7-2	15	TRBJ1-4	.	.	TGTGCCAGCAGCGCCTACCCGGGGACCAATGAAAAACTGTTTTTT	CASSAYPGTNEKLFF
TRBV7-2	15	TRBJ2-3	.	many	TGTGCCAGCAGCTTAGCGGCTAGCTTCACAGATACGCAGTATTTT	CASSLAASFTDTQYF
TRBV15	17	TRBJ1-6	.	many	TGTGCCACCAGCGGAACCACGCTAAGCTCGGGCAGAACACCCCTCCACTTT	CATSGTTLSSGRTPLHF
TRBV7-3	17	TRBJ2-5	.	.	TGTGCCAGCAGCTTAAGGCCGTGGGCCTTTGCCCAAGAGACCCAGTACTTC	CASSLRPWAFAQETQYF
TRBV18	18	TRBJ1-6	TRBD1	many	TGTGCCAGCTCACCTCGTACCGGGACAGGGGGCGCCCATTCACCCCTCCACTTT	CASSPRTGTGGAHSPLHF
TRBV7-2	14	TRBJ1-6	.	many	TGTGCCAGCAGCTTAGTATCGAGGGACTCACCCCTCCACTTT	CASSLVSRDSPLHF
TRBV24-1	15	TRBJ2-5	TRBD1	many	TGTGCCACCTCGCCAGGACAGGGGGCCCAAGAGACCCAGTACTTC	CATSPGQGAQETQYF